Reported below is one T cell receptor (beta chain). The data belong to a study of blood T cell repertoires in COVID-19. Study at large: COVID-19 samples collected from the United States, Italy and Spain covered acute and convalescent phases.

How the authors handled the data: Estimated nucleated cell counts came from reference gene primer amplification. Some clones are missing from TCRdb's copy, which holds only in-frame ones; the method was immunoSEQ multiplex PCR. V, J and clone size derive from that table, while D and trimming were established from the DNA sequence. Of approximately 40,000 clones in the sample, 75% to 95% are singletons; the top ten hold 5.5%. Per germline, CDR1 DFQATT and CDR2 SNEGSKA (reference sequence). V was pared by 5 bases and J by 11 bases, with 13 bases between. This CDR3 has 11 residues. This clonotype originated in a woman over 75 with acute or convalescent COVID-19. Sequencing used peripheral blood. The V gene is TRBV20-1, the J gene TRBJ1-5, with D possibly TRBD1 on 5 matching bases. The CDR3 sequence: CSAQGLATQHF. The CDR3 DNA sequence: TGCAGTGCTCAGGGCCTTGCCACCCAGCATTTT.